This TCR beta chain appears in the sequencing data of a study of beta chain features in type 1 diabetes. The length of the CDR3 is 17 residues. Trimming stripped 2 bases from V and 3 bases from J, with 20 bases between. Germline-derived CDR1 and CDR2 are SGHAT and FQNNGV. Expressed TCRB transcripts were sequenced, since all the RNA that had been isolated was reverse transcribed. The protocol was immunoSEQ multiplex PCR, while the TCRdb copy is restricted to in-frame clones and leaves out a portion. This repertoire shows about 260,000 clones, roughly 20% found once; its top ten account for 0.028%. Study-wide results and caveats: Comparison showed that naive, central memory and Treg TCRB repertoires appeared more similar among patients than among healthy donors. Type 1 diabetes patients had TCRB CDR3s that were shorter (moderately but significantly so) in all four CD4+ subsets.

For this clone: The antigen remains unidentified.

Sequences were obtained from naive CD4+ T cells from blood. This sequence originates from a woman aged 40 to 50 with type 1 diabetes. The V and J genes are TRBV11-2 and TRBJ2-7; possibly TRBD2 for D (6 bases). CDR3: CASSLTKDTAGLYEQYF. The CDR3 nucleotides are TGTGCCAGCAGCTTAACGAAAGACACCGCGGGACTCTACGAGCAGTACTTC.